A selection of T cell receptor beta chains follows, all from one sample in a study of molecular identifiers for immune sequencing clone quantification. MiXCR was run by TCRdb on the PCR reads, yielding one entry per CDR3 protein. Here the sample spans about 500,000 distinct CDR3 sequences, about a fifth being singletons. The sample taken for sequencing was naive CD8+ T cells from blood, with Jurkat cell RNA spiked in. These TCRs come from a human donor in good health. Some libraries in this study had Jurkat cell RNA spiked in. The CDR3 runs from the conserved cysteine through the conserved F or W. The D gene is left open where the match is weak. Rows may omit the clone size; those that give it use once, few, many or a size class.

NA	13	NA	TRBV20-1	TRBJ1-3	CSAKGYAGNTIYF	TGCAGTGCTAAGGGATATGCTGGAAACACCATATATTTT
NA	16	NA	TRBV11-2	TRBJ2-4	CASSRQALSAKNIEYF	TGTGCCAGCAGCCGACAGGCCCTGAGCGCCAAAAACATTGAGTACTTC
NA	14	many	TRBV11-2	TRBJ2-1	CASRLGSSYNEQFF	TGTGCCAGCAGACTCGGGAGCTCCTACAATGAGCAGTTCTTC
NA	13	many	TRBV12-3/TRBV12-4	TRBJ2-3	CASIDRDADTQYF	TGTGCCAGCATTGATCGGGATGCAGATACGCAGTATTTT
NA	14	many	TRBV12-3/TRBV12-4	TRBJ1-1	CASSPQGSATEAFF	TGTGCCAGCAGTCCCCAGGGGTCAGCTACTGAAGCTTTCTTT
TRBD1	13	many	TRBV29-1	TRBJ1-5	CSAGQGYNQPQHF	TGCAGCGCAGGACAGGGTTACAATCAGCCCCAGCATTTT
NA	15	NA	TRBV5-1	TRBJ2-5	CASSLAGGVQETQYF	TGCGCCAGCAGCTTGGCGGGCGGGGTCCAAGAGACCCAGTACTTC
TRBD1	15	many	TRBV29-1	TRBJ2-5	CSAIYLATGKETQYF	TGCAGCGCTATATATCTCGCGACAGGGAAAGAGACCCAGTACTTC
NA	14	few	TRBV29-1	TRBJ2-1	CSGWDSRRYNEQFF	TGCAGCGGCTGGGACTCCCGGCGGTACAATGAGCAGTTCTTC
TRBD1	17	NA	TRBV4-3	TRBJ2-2	CASSQDLGQGTAGELFF	TGCGCCAGCAGCCAGGACCTGGGACAGGGGACCGCCGGGGAGCTGTTTTTT
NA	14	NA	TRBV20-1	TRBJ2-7	CSASGWGIAYKQYF	TGCAGTGCTAGTGGATGGGGGATAGCCTACAAGCAGTACTTC
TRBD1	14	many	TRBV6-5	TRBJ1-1	CASRLGQSNTEAFF	TGTGCCAGCAGACTGGGACAGAGTAACACTGAAGCTTTCTTT
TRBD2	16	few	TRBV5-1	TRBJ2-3	CASSFGRGDRTDTQYF	TGCGCCAGCAGCTTCGGACGGGGGGATCGCACAGATACGCAGTATTTT
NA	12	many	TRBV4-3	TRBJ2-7	CASSQDQYEQYF	TGCGCCAGCAGCCAAGATCAGTACGAGCAGTACTTC
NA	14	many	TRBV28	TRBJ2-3	CASSFPGTRDTQYF	TGTGCCAGCAGTTTCCCAGGAACCAGAGATACGCAGTATTTT
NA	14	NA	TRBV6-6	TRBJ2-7	CASSLNRETYEQYF	TGTGCCAGCAGTCTCAACAGGGAAACCTACGAGCAGTACTTC
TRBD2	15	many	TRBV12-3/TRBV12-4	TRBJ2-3	CASSPREREGDTQYF	TGTGCCAGCAGTCCCAGGGAGCGGGAGGGAGATACGCAGTATTTT
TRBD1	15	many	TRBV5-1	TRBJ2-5	CASSLGQGAQETQYF	TGCGCCAGCAGCTTGGGACAGGGGGCTCAAGAGACCCAGTACTTC
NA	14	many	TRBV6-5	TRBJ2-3	CASSYYLGTDTQYF	TGTGCCAGCAGTTACTATCTCGGCACAGATACGCAGTATTTT
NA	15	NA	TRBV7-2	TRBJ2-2	CASSLVQGYTGELFF	TGTGCCAGCAGCTTAGTACAGGGATACACCGGGGAGCTGTTTTTT
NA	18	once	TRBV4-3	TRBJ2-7	CASSQDHFRVGTSYEQYF	TGCGCCAGCAGCCAAGACCACTTCCGCGTCGGAACCTCCTACGAGCAGTACTTC
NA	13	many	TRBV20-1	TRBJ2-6	CSVDAGSANVLTF	TGCAGCGTGGACGCGGGTTCTGCCAACGTCCTGACTTTC
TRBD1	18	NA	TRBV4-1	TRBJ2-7	CASSHLAGTGSPSYEQYF	TGCGCCAGCAGCCATCTAGCCGGGACAGGGAGTCCCTCCTACGAGCAGTACTTC
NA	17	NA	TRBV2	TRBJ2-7	CASGPPTGGGAGYEQYF	TGTGCCAGCGGCCCCCCCACCGGTGGGGGCGCAGGCTACGAGCAGTACTTC
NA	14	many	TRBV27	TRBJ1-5	CASSLSRPWGPQHF	TGTGCCAGCAGTTTATCCCGCCCTTGGGGGCCCCAGCATTTT
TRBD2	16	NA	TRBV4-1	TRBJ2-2	CASSQASGGVSGELFF	TGCGCCAGCAGCCAAGCTAGCGGGGGGGTCAGCGGGGAGCTGTTTTTT
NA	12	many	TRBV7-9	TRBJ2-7	CASSLPNYEQYF	TGTGCCAGCAGCTTACCAAACTACGAGCAGTACTTC